One sample yielded the 6 T cell receptor beta chains listed below, sequenced in a study of tumor and adjacent non-tumor tissue in lung cancer. The library came from three nested PCR rounds adapted from ARM-PCR protocols. TCRdb independently ran MiXCR on the multiplex PCR reads; one entry per CDR3 protein. Of about 100,000 distinct CDR3 sequences listed, approximately 65% were seen once; the top ten hold around 19%. No cell sorting was done before RNA was extracted from the tissue. The normal lung tissue was taken more than 3 cm from the tumor edge. Sequencing used distant non-tumor lung tissue. The source is a man aged 30 to 39 with non-small cell lung cancer.

This clonotype was counted between two and nine times. One base away lies a much larger clone, so this may be a sequencing read error. The genes are TRBV20-1 and TRBJ2-3; no firm D call. CDR1 is DFQATT and CDR2 is SNEGSKA in the germline V gene (reference sequence). Trimming took off 7 bases at V and 3 bases at J, with 8 bases between the two ends. This CDR3 region has 11 residues. CDR3 nucleotide sequence: TGCAGTGTTACAAGTACAGATACGCAGTATTTT. It codes for CSVTSTDTQYF.

Remarks on this clonotype: This could be a read error, since a much larger clone is one nucleotide away. This sequence joins TRBV5-1 and TRBJ2-7; TRBD2 aligns across 7 bases. Germline CDR1 SGHRS, CDR2 YFSETQ. This CDR3 is 12 amino acids long. The CDR3 is CASSLTSAEQHF. DNA of the CDR3: TGCGCCAGCAGCCTTACTAGCGCCGAGCAGCACTTC.

The V call is TRBV7-9, the J call TRBJ2-5, with 9 bases that match TRBD2. The end of the DNA is better explained by TRBJ2-1, so the J call may be wrong. Germline loops: CDR1 SEHNR, CDR2 FQNEAQ (reference sequence). The CDR3 has 15 residues. CDR3 loop: CASSPVSGGQETQFF. In nucleotides, the CDR3 is TGTGCCAGCAGCCCTGTTAGCGGGGGCCAAGAGACCCAGTTCTTC.

About this clonotype itself: The germline gene is not matched at one end of the junction; a read error may be the cause. The rearrangement joins TRBV20-1 to TRBJ1-5; a weak D match, TRBD1 (5 bases). The CDR3 consists of 15 residues. Looked up from germline, CDR1 is DFQATT and CDR2 is SNEGSKA (reference sequence). CDR3 coding DNA: TGCAGTGCTAGAGTTTGGGGGGGGAAACGATCAGCCCCAGCATTT. Amino acid sequence: CSARVWGGKRSAPAF.

The chain uses TRBV7-2 and TRBJ1-1; a weak D match, TRBD1 (6 bases). V shed 11 bases and J shed 2 bases, with 21 bases lying between them. Per the germline V gene, CDR1 is SGHTA and CDR2 is FQGNSA. This CDR3 has 15 amino acids. The CDR3, as DNA: TGTGCCGGCATGTCTCCGGGACACCATAACACTGAAGCTTTCTTT. Protein: CAGMSPGHHNTEAFF. Combining the CDR3 with reference TRBV7-2 and TRBJ1-1 gives the whole variable domain GAGVSQSPSNKVTEKGKDVELRCDPISGHTALYWYRQSLGQGLEFLIYFQGNSAPDKSGLPSDRFSAERTGGSVSTLTIQRTQQEDSAVYLCAGMSPGHHNTEAFFGQGTRLTVV.

A remark on this clonotype: A junction boundary mismatches the germline segment, possibly from a read error. The chain has TRBV20-1 and TRBJ2-2; 8 bases agree with TRBD2. Per germline, CDR1 DFQATT and CDR2 SNEGSKA (reference sequence). The CDR3 loop spans 15 amino acids. CDR3 DNA: TGCAGTGTTAGATACGCGGGAGGGAACACCGGGGAGCTGTTTTTT. Protein: CSVRYAGGNTGELFF.